This T cell receptor beta chain was recovered during a study of cytomegalovirus exposure and HLA in healthy donors. Background on the study: Falling in the Caucasian-associated ancestry cluster were less than 85% of some 400 genotyped donors.

Comments on this clone: The antigen is undetermined.

The CDR3 extends over 13 amino acids. V lost 0 bases to trimming and J lost 7 bases, with 9 bases between them. CDR1 and CDR2 from the germline V gene are SGHTA and FQGNSA. Points from the study as a whole: Later work showed greater clonal expansion in HLA-associated TCR beta chains than in equally common others.

Researchers ran the PCR with 60 Vbeta and 13 Jbeta primers. Authors' analysis steps: Unique TCR beta chains numbered about 72 million in a later analysis, with around 10 million shared. Here immunoSEQ multiplex PCR was the method, and the copy in TCRdb shows in-frame clones only, minus some. That table supplies the V and J calls and clone size; D and trimming were determined from the DNA. The sample consists of 150,000 to 200,000 clones, 70% to 80% of them appearing once. Regarding donors, all were healthy bone marrow donors. Sequencing was performed on PBMCs. The sequence derives from a woman aged 50 to 60 in good health and CMV-seronegative. The genes are TRBV7-2 and TRBJ1-2, with D possibly matching TRBD1 (5 bases). The CDR3 DNA follows: TGTGCCAGCAGCTTAGCCAGGGTTGGTGGCTACACCTTC. It translates to CASSLARVGGYTF.